The clone carrying this T cell receptor beta chain was picked up a small number of times. TCRdb analysed the 5' RACE reads with MiXCR anew, one entry per CDR3 protein. The table lists a few hundred thousand distinct CDR3 sequences, 17% of them singletons. This entry is derived from a study of T cells after yellow fever vaccination. The CDR3 runs 17 residues. Germline V gene sequence: CDR1 KGHSH, CDR2 LQKENI. The V gene end was trimmed by 6 bases and the J gene end by 1 base; junction bases not matched to a gene: 9. The source was PBMCs, collected around 5 days after the first yellow fever vaccination. The V call is TRBV18, the J call TRBJ2-3; 11 bases are shared with TRBD2. The receptor comes from a young man who received the YFV17D yellow fever vaccine. CDR3 coding DNA: TGTGCCAGCTCCCAGACCAAGACTAGCGGGGGCACAGATACGCAGTATTTT. Amino acid sequence: CASSQTKTSGGTDTQYF.